One and the same sample provided the 22 T cell receptor beta chains below, sequenced in a study of T-cell reconstitution after alpha-beta-depleted transplantation in children. Unique molecular identifiers were incorporated into the prepared TCRbeta library. TCRdb used MiXCR to reprocess the PCR reads, holding one entry per CDR3 protein. Of under 750,000 distinct CDR3 sequences listed, around 23% are singletons. Source: PBMCs, mostly from graft donor cells, taken 360 days after TCRalphabeta/CD19-depleted stem cell transplant. These TCRs come from a boy less than two years old who had a stem cell transplant for acute myeloid leukemia, so the T cells may come from the graft donor.

V is TRBV2 and J is TRBJ2-1; 9 bases map to TRBD1. The J segment lost 7 bases and the V segment lost 8 bases, leaving 6 bases of the junction unmatched. The CDR3 covers 13 residues. Germline values: CDR1 SNHLY, CDR2 FYNNEI. The CDR3 DNA reads TGTGCCAGCGGGGGACAGGGTCCGAATGAGCAGTTCTTC. Translated: CASGGQGPNEQFF. Filled out from reference TRBV2 and TRBJ2-1, the complete variable domain reads EPEVTQTPSHQVTQMGQEVILRCVPISNHLYFYWYRQILGQKVEFLVSFYNNEISEKSEIFDDQFSVERPDGSNFTLKIRSTKLEDSAMYFCASGGQGPNEQFFGPGTRLTVL.

This clonotype was counted ten times or more. This sequence joins TRBV20-1 and TRBJ1-4; D unclear. The CDR3 length is 13 residues. V was shortened by 6 bases and J by 5 bases, with 13 bases between the two germline ends. Germline CDR1 is DFQATT and CDR2 is SNEGSKA (reference sequence). The chain's CDR3 is CSAVRLPNEKLFF. Here the CDR3 DNA reads TGCAGTGCGGTCCGGTTACCGAATGAAAAACTGTTTTTT.

This clonotype was recorded a few times. The V call is TRBV6-5, the J call TRBJ2-5, with 7 bases matching TRBD1. The junction had 3 bases not matched to a gene; V was cut back by 0 bases and J by 2 bases. Per the germline V gene, CDR1 is MNHEY and CDR2 is SVGAGI. The CDR3 is 15 amino acids. The CDR3 DNA sequence: TGTGCCAGCAGTTACTCCGGGACAGTACAAGAGACCCAGTACTTC. It encodes CASSYSGTVQETQYF.

This clonotype was counted ten times or more. The V gene is TRBV29-1, the J gene TRBJ2-5, with TRBD1 matching 8 bases. The germline gives CDR1 SQVTM, CDR2 ANQGSEA. The CDR3 is made up of 15 amino acids. V shed 7 bases and J 3 bases; nucleotides not matched to a gene: 13. The CDR3 here is CSAGPTRTGKETQYF. Here the CDR3 DNA reads TGCAGCGCGGGTCCCACGCGGACAGGGAAAGAGACCCAGTACTTC.

This clonotype was seen a handful of times. The chain joins TRBV3-1 to TRBJ2-3; possible D gene TRBD1, 6 bases. Trimming cost V 3 bases and J 2 bases, with 9 bases left between them. This CDR3 has 14 residues. CDR1 and CDR2 (germline): LGHDT, YNNKEL (reference sequence). CDR3 residues: CASSQAGDTDTQYF. As DNA, the CDR3 is TGTGCCAGCAGCCAGGCAGGGGACACAGATACGCAGTATTTT.

The table lists this clonotype with a few counts. The chain carries TRBV7-9 and TRBJ2-1; TRBD2 aligns across 8 bases. This CDR3 is built from 16 residues. Germline CDR1 reads SEHNR; CDR2 reads FQNEAQ (reference sequence). J lost 0 bases, V lost 5 bases, and 6 bases had no gene match. The CDR3 sequence: CASSLRSGSSYNEQFF. The CDR3 coding sequence is TGTGCCAGCAGCCTCCGGAGCGGGAGCTCCTACAATGAGCAGTTCTTC.

The V and J genes are TRBV6-5 and TRBJ2-5; 9 nucleotides align to TRBD2. From germline, CDR1 is MNHEY and CDR2 SVGAGI. The CDR3 has 17 residues. V lost 0 bases to trimming and J lost 3 bases; unmatched junction nucleotides: 8. In DNA form, the CDR3 reads TGTGCCAGCAGTTACTCGAGGCGGGGGGGCCTGGAAGAGACCCAGTACTTC. The encoded protein is CASSYSRRGGLEETQYF.

The chain recombines TRBV27 with TRBJ2-5; the D gene could be TRBD1 or TRBD2 (5 bases each). CDR1 is MNHEY and CDR2 is SMNVEV in the germline V gene (reference sequence). V was shortened by 6 bases and J by 5 bases, with 16 bases between the two germline ends. This CDR3 region has 14 residues. Here the CDR3 DNA reads TGTGCCAGCAGGTCTACAGGTCCGGGGGAGACCCAGTACTTC. This translates into CASRSTGPGETQYF.

This clonotype was seen repeatedly, ten times or more. This chain joins TRBV20-1 and TRBJ2-7, with a possible D match to TRBD1 (6 bases). The V gene lost 5 bases and the J gene lost 5 bases, with 16 bases spanning the gap. The CDR3 has 13 amino acids. The germline V gene has CDR1 DFQATT and CDR2 SNEGSKA (reference sequence). The CDR3 spells CSALAGVKNEQYF. The CDR3 DNA is TGCAGTGCTCTAGCAGGGGTAAAAAACGAGCAGTACTTC.

This rearrangement joins TRBV6-1 to TRBJ2-1; 9 nucleotides agree with TRBD1. The CDR3 has 15 amino acids. CDR1 and CDR2 (germline): MNHNS, SASEGT. Trimming cost V 8 bases and J 6 bases; bases outside gene matches: 11. CDR3 sequence: CASYISGQGSNEQFF. In DNA, the CDR3 is TGTGCCAGCTACATATCGGGACAGGGAAGCAATGAGCAGTTCTTC.

This clonotype was found a few times. The rearrangement joins TRBV12-3 or TRBV12-4 to TRBJ1-2; D gene ambiguous. The germline V and J ends were trimmed by 3 bases and 3 bases, with 14 bases remaining between them. The length of the CDR3 is 15 residues. As DNA, the CDR3 is TGTGCCAGCAGTTTGCGTCTCGCCGTTCACTATGGCTACACCTTC. Translated, it gives CASSLRLAVHYGYTF.

This clonotype was recorded at least ten times. The chain recombines TRBV25-1 with TRBJ2-2; D is possibly TRBD1 or TRBD2 (5 bases each). V was shortened by 6 bases and J by 2 bases, with 16 bases between the two germline ends. Germline values: CDR1 MGHDK, CDR2 SYGVNS. The CDR3 contains 16 residues. CDR3 residues: CASRPGTEGNTGELFF. CDR3 DNA sequence: TGTGCCAGCAGGCCCGGGACCGAGGGAAACACCGGGGAGCTGTTTTTT.

In its sample, this clonotype was seen a few times. The chain employs TRBV10-3 and TRBJ2-7; D perhaps matches TRBD2 (6 bases). The CDR3 consists of 14 residues. CDR1 ENHRY and CDR2 SYGVKD come from the germline V gene. V dropped 0 bases and J dropped 9 bases, with 15 bases sitting between them. The CDR3 protein is CAISESGGRDWQYF. In nucleotides, the CDR3 is TGTGCCATCAGTGAGTCCGGGGGACGGGACTGGCAGTACTTC.

The sample holds a few counts of this clonotype. The rearrangement uses TRBV6-5 and TRBJ2-3; TRBD1 is a possible D gene (5 bases). Trimming pared 2 bases from V and 2 bases from J, leaving 8 bases between. CDR1 and CDR2 (germline): MNHEY, SVGAGI. The CDR3 is 14 residues long. CDR3 in amino acids: CASSYPTATDTQYF. The CDR3, as DNA: TGTGCCAGCAGTTACCCGACAGCCACAGATACGCAGTATTTT.

This clonotype appeared a few times. The rearrangement joins TRBV10-3 to TRBJ2-7; D not resolved. With 7 bases removed from V and 3 bases from J, the gap between germline ends came to 10 bases. Germline loops: CDR1 ENHRY, CDR2 SYGVKD. The CDR3 spans 12 residues. In DNA form, the CDR3 reads TGTGCCATCATCTTCCGGGTCTACGAGCAGTACGTC. This sequence encodes CAIIFRVYEQYV.

This clonotype has a count of ten or more. This chain joins TRBV20-1 and TRBJ2-1; D is possibly TRBD2 (6 bases). This CDR3 has 16 amino acids. In germline, CDR1 is DFQATT, CDR2 SNEGSKA (reference sequence). The ends were cut back, 0 bases at V and 2 bases at J, with 14 bases in the middle. As DNA, the CDR3 is TGCAGTGCTAGAGATTGGGGGGACGGTCCCTACAATGAGCAGTTCTTC. Translated: CSARDWGDGPYNEQFF.

In its sample, this clonotype was seen many times. The CDR3 nucleotides read TGTGCCAGCAGAGGCAGATCCTACGAGCAGTACGTC. This gives the protein CASRGRSYEQYV. J is TRBJ2-7 and V is TRBV28; no clear D. Trimming stripped 6 bases from V and 1 base from J, with 7 bases between. Germline CDR1 MDHEN, CDR2 SYDVKM. CDR3 size: 12 residues.

This chain links TRBV29-1 with TRBJ2-1, with 13 bases fitting TRBD2. CDR1 SQVTM and CDR2 ANQGSEA come from the germline V gene. The CDR3 is made up of 12 amino acids. V gave up 7 bases and J gave up 10 bases; unmatched junction bases: 4. The CDR3 sequence is CSGTSGGGEQFF. The DNA of the CDR3 is TGCAGCGGGACTAGCGGGGGTGGGGAGCAGTTCTTC.

Only a few counts were recorded for this clonotype. The chain has TRBV20-1 and TRBJ1-6; the D gene is possibly TRBD1 (6 bases). V gave up 0 bases and J gave up 9 bases, with 15 bases separating them. The CDR3 loop spans 15 amino acids. Germline CDR1 DFQATT, CDR2 SNEGSKA (reference sequence). The CDR3 DNA is TGCAGTGCTAGAGAGGGATCAGGGGCTAGTTCACCCCTCCACTTT. This codes for CSAREGSGASSPLHF.

The chain joins TRBV12-3 or TRBV12-4 to TRBJ2-3; 7 bases line up with TRBD1. The length of the CDR3 is 14 residues. V shed 6 bases and J 8 bases; nucleotides not matched to a gene: 11. CDR3 DNA: TGTGCCAGCAGCTGGGACAGCCGGTCAGGTACGCAGTATTTT. Protein sequence: CASSWDSRSGTQYF.

The chain employs TRBV20-1 and TRBJ2-7; 9 nucleotides align to TRBD2. The CDR3 loop spans 16 amino acids. CDR1 is DFQATT, CDR2 SNEGSKA, per germline (reference sequence). V shed 5 bases, J shed 6 bases, and the junction held 17 bases outside the gene matches. CDR3 sequence reads: CSAPRGGGGEVPEQYV. CDR3 DNA: TGCAGTGCTCCCAGGGGCGGGGGGGGAGAAGTCCCCGAGCAGTACGTC.

This clonotype was observed many times. This chain connects TRBV6-5 to TRBJ2-2; D might be TRBD1 (5 bases). This CDR3 is 14 amino acids long. Trimming removed 2 bases at V and 5 bases at J, with 9 bases between. Per germline, CDR1 MNHEY and CDR2 SVGAGI. The CDR3 loop reads CASSYTGRTGELFF. As DNA, the CDR3 is TGTGCCAGCAGTTACACAGGACGTACCGGGGAGCTGTTTTTT.